The 5 T cell receptor beta chains below come from one sample, sequenced in a study of CD8 T cells in ankylosing spondylitis. TCRdb reprocessed the 5' RACE reads with MiXCR, giving one entry per CDR3 protein. The table lists around 450,000 distinct CDR3 sequences, 25% to 30% of them singletons. Which antigens these TCRs recognize remains unknown. General study findings and limits: Blood of patients with ankylosing spondylitis appeared to be characterized by a TCR beta motif of several highly homologous variants.

The specimen was blood, either unsorted or a sorted T cell fraction (not recorded which). The receptors were gathered from a male donor with ankylosing spondylitis.

The table lists this clonotype with a few counts. This chain connects TRBV29-1 to TRBJ2-5; TRBD2 matches at 7 bases. Losses at the gene ends were 4 bases for V and 4 bases for J; bases not matched to a gene: 15. CDR3 length: 16 amino acids. Germline V lookup: CDR1 SQVTM, CDR2 ANQGSEA. Here the CDR3 reads CSVVERGGRGRETQYF. The CDR3 DNA follows: TGCAGCGTTGTGGAAAGGGGCGGGAGAGGTAGAGAGACCCAGTACTTC.

The table lists this clonotype with a few counts. The V call is TRBV19, the J call TRBJ2-1; a possible D gene is TRBD2 (5 bases). V lost 5 bases and J 1 base, leaving 9 bases between the germline ends. The CDR3 is made up of 14 amino acids. Germline lookup yields CDR1 LNHDA and CDR2 SQIVND (reference sequence). In DNA form, the CDR3 reads TGTGCCAGTAGTCCTCGGACTTCCTACAATGAGCAGTTCTTC. It codes for CASSPRTSYNEQFF.

Here the CDR3 reads CSARDPTSQLKTQYF. DNA for the CDR3: TGCAGTGCTAGAGACCCGACTAGCCAACTCAAGACCCAGTACTTC. The chain couples TRBV20-1 to TRBJ2-5; 7 bases align to TRBD2. There are 15 residues in the CDR3. Unmatched junction bases numbered 10, after V lost 0 bases and J lost 6 bases. Germline CDR1 reads DFQATT; CDR2 reads SNEGSKA (reference sequence).

This clonotype was observed a few times. The CDR3 spells CASSAGTSGTSTDTQYF. The CDR3 coding sequence is TGTGCCAGCAGTGCCGGGACTAGCGGGACTAGCACAGATACGCAGTATTTT. The J gene is TRBJ2-3, the V gene TRBV12-3 or TRBV12-4, with 13 bases lining up with TRBD2. This CDR3 is built from 17 residues. V lost 5 bases and J lost 0; bases outside the gene matches: 5.

This clonotype was detected only a few times. In nucleotides, the CDR3 is TGCGCCAGCCGGGACAGGGTTAGCACAGATACGCAGTATTTT. As protein: CASRDRVSTDTQYF. The chain has TRBV5-1 and TRBJ2-3; 9 positions match TRBD1. Germline CDR1 and CDR2: SGHRS and YFSETQ. V gave up 7 bases and J gave up 0 bases; unmatched junction bases: 3. The CDR3 is 14 residues long.